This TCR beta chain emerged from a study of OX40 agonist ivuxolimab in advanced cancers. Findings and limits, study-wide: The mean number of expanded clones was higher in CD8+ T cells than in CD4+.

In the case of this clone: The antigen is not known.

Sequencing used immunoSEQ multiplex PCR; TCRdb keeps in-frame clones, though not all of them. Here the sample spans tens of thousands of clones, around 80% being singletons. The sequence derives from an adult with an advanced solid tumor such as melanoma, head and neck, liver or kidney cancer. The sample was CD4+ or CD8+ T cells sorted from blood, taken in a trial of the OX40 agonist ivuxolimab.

The CDR3 is CASSQDIGTENTEAFF. The CDR3, as DNA: TGCGCCAGCAGCCAAGATATAGGGACGGAGAACACTGAAGCTTTCTTT. This rearrangement joins TRBV4-3 to TRBJ1-1; maybe TRBD1 (5 bases). Germline loops: CDR1 LGHNA, CDR2 YSLEER. This CDR3 spans 16 amino acids. V lost 0 bases and J 1 base, leaving 12 bases between the germline ends.